The 6 T cell receptor beta chains below come from one sample, sequenced in a study of T cells in Graves' hyperthyroidism and ophthalmopathy. RNA transcripts were the template for amplifying TCR beta CDR3 regions. Using the HTBI primer set, a first-round RT-PCR was run on the TCR CDR3. TCRdb reprocessed the multiplex PCR reads via MiXCR and lists one record per CDR3 protein. The table lists under 350,000 distinct CDR3 sequences, around 23% of them singletons, with around half in the top ten. The sequencing sample was made of blood. Receptors were obtained from a woman in her 50s with Graves' hyperthyroidism.

The chain joins TRBV6-1 to TRBJ2-3, with TRBD2 matching 12 bases. Germline CDR1 MNHNS, CDR2 SASEGT. V lost 5 bases to trimming and J lost 4 bases; unmatched junction nucleotides: 13. The CDR3 covers 18 residues. The CDR3 loop reads CASSSKGLAGGPPDTQYF. CDR3 bases: TGTGCCAGCAGTTCAAAAGGTCTAGCGGGGGGGCCTCCAGATACGCAGTATTTT.

This clonotype appeared many times. The J gene is TRBJ2-7, the V gene TRBV19; tentatively, D is TRBD1 (6 bases). Germline loops: CDR1 LNHDA, CDR2 SQIVND (reference sequence). This CDR3 is 14 amino acids long. V was clipped by 6 bases and J by 7 bases, with 19 bases between them. CDR3 sequence: CASRGQILLGEQYF. In DNA form, the CDR3 reads TGTGCCAGTAGAGGACAGATCCTCCTAGGTGAGCAGTACTTC.

Many counts were recorded for this clonotype. The V gene is TRBV3-1, the J gene TRBJ1-1; TRBD1 matches 12 bases. The germline CDR1 and CDR2 sequences are LGHDT and YNNKEL (reference sequence). Germline trimming cut 5 bases from V and 1 base from J; bases unmatched to any gene: 2. The CDR3 runs 15 residues. CDR3 sequence reads: CASSGTGGPNTEAFF. The CDR3 DNA reads as TGTGCCAGCAGCGGGACAGGGGGCCCGAACACTGAAGCTTTCTTT.

This clonotype has ten or more counts. V usage is TRBV12-3 or TRBV12-4 and J usage is TRBJ2-1, with 8 bases lining up with TRBD1. The CDR3 contains 16 residues. V trimming: 6 bases; J trimming: 0 bases; junction bases outside the gene matches: 7. CDR3 amino acids: CASRVRGPSSYNEQFF. CDR3 nucleotides: TGTGCCAGCAGAGTCAGGGGGCCGAGCTCCTACAATGAGCAGTTCTTC.

The CDR3 DNA is TGTGCCAGCAGTTACATGACAGGGGACTATGGCTACACCTTC. Its protein is CASSYMTGDYGYTF. J is TRBJ1-2 and V is TRBV6-5, with 8 bases that match TRBD1. After removal of 2 bases from V and 3 bases from J, the junction contained 2 bases not matched to a gene. The germline V gene encodes CDR1 MNHEY and CDR2 SVGAGI. The CDR3 consists of 14 residues.

This clonotype occurred a few times. This chain links TRBV13 with TRBJ2-3, with 8 bases identical to TRBD2. The germline CDR1 and CDR2 sequences are PRHDT and FYEKMQ (reference sequence). The ends lost 5 bases at V and 3 bases at J; junction bases unmatched: 13. The CDR3 loop spans 17 amino acids. CDR3 nucleotide sequence: TGTGCCAGCAGCCCTTACGGAGGACTAGCTAAGACAGATACGCAGTATTTT. Its protein is CASSPYGGLAKTDTQYF.